The clone carrying this TCR beta chain is labeled medium-sized. Its antigen is unidentified. A library made for alpha chains picked up this beta chain off target, so its size means little. The entry originates in a study of spatial heterogeneity in lung cancer. General study findings and limits: One measure, the expanded intratumoral alpha and beta TCR count, tracked tumor mutation counts.

Each TCR cDNA molecule carried a unique molecular identifier. TCRdb called the 5' RACE reads again in MiXCR, with one record for every CDR3 protein. The table lists 4,500 to 6,000 distinct CDR3 sequences, 4% to 6% of them singletons. Documented time point: sample taken at primary tumor resection. Whole RNA came from tumor, nontumor lung or frozen PBMC and was sequenced without being sorted. The sequences come from lung tumor tissue, collected at surgery. This TCR derives from a male donor with early-stage non-small cell lung cancer.

In DNA form, the CDR3 reads TGCGCCAGCAGCTTGGAGGGACAGGGGTATTCACCCCTCCACTTT. Its protein is CASSLEGQGYSPLHF. The V and J genes are TRBV5-1 and TRBJ1-6; 10 nucleotides line up with TRBD1. CDR1 and CDR2 (germline): SGHRS, YFSETQ. Trimming cost V 0 bases and J 8 bases; bases outside gene matches: 2. The length of the CDR3 is 15 residues. Full variable domain (rest looked up from reference TRBV5-1 and TRBJ1-6): KAGVTQTPRYLIKTRGQQVTLSCSPISGHRSVSWYQQTPGQGLQFLFEYFSETQRNKGNFPGRFSGRQFSNSRSEMNVSTLELGDSALYLCASSLEGQGYSPLHFGNGTRLTVT.